The 18 T cell receptor beta chains reported below all come from one sample, sequenced in a study of OX40 agonist ivuxolimab in advanced cancers. The data were produced by immunoSEQ multiplex PCR, yet TCRdb's version contains in-frame clones alone and is incomplete. The sample carries tens of thousands of clones, around 86% recorded once. This specimen consisted of CD4+ or CD8+ T cells sorted from blood, obtained in a trial of the OX40 agonist ivuxolimab. Receptors were obtained from an adult with an advanced solid tumor such as melanoma, head and neck, liver or kidney cancer.

This chain joins TRBV5-1 and TRBJ2-7, with D unclear. V was clipped by 1 base and J by 5 bases, with 7 bases between them. Looked up from germline, CDR1 is SGHRS and CDR2 is YFSETQ. The CDR3 length is 12 residues. Here the CDR3 DNA reads TGCGCCAGCAGCTTGAGGTACAACGAGCAGTACTTC. Its translation is CASSLRYNEQYF.

J is TRBJ1-3 and V is TRBV30; no firm D call. CDR1 is GTSNPN and CDR2 is SVGIG in the germline V gene (reference sequence). Between the trimmed V and J ends, which lost 3 bases and 4 bases, there was a span of 7 bases. The CDR3 totals 12 residues. The CDR3 DNA reads TGTGCCTGGAGGAAGGGAGGAAACACCATATATTTT. Encoded protein: CAWRKGGNTIYF. Full variable domain (outside the CDR3, taken from reference TRBV30 and TRBJ1-3): SQTIHQWPATLVQPVGSPLSLECTVEGTSNPNLYWYRQAAGRGLQLLFYSVGIGQISSEVPQNLSASRPQDRQFILSSKKLLLSDSGFYLCAWRKGGNTIYFGEGSWLTVV.

The gene calls are TRBV28 and TRBJ2-3; 8 bases map to TRBD2. Looked up from germline, CDR1 is MDHEN and CDR2 is SYDVKM. V shed 8 bases and J 2 bases; nucleotides not matched to a gene: 9. The CDR3 is made up of 15 amino acids. CDR3 sequence reads: CASFGFSGVTDTQYF. The CDR3 DNA follows: TGTGCCAGCTTCGGATTTAGCGGGGTCACAGATACGCAGTATTTT.

The chain is built from TRBV7-2 and TRBJ1-5; D is undetermined. V was cut by 8 bases and J by 0 bases, with 11 bases left in between. CDR3 length: 14 amino acids. Germline V lookup: CDR1 SGHTA, CDR2 FQGNSA. The CDR3 DNA is TGTGCCAGCGCCCTGGACGGTAGCAATCAGCCCCAGCATTTT. Its protein is CASALDGSNQPQHF. Filled out from reference TRBV7-2 and TRBJ1-5, the complete variable domain reads GAGVSQSPSNKVTEKGKDVELRCDPISGHTALYWYRQSLGQGLEFLIYFQGNSAPDKSGLPSDRFSAERTGGSVSTLTIQRTQQEDSAVYLCASALDGSNQPQHFGDGTRLSIL.

This chain's CDR3 is CASRALSQGENTIYF. The CDR3 region has the DNA TGTGCCAGCAGGGCTTTATCGCAGGGTGAAAACACCATATATTTT. The chain recombines TRBV2 with TRBJ1-3, with TRBD1 as a possible D gene (5 bases). The germline V gene encodes CDR1 SNHLY and CDR2 FYNNEI. Trimming cost V 6 bases and J 6 bases, with 18 bases left between them. The CDR3 runs 15 residues.

CDR3 residues: CASSQGLAGASETQYF. In DNA, the CDR3 is TGCGCCAGCAGCCAAGGTCTAGCGGGGGCCTCGGAGACCCAGTACTTC. J is TRBJ2-5 and V is TRBV4-1, with TRBD2 matching over 10 bases. Losses at the gene ends were 1 base for V and 5 bases for J; bases not matched to a gene: 7. The CDR3 is 16 amino acids. Germline CDR1 reads MGHRA; CDR2 reads YSYEKL.

This chain joins TRBV29-1 and TRBJ2-1; the D is unclear. V was pared by 0 bases and J by 0 bases, with 9 bases between. This CDR3 comprises 15 residues. Germline loops: CDR1 SQVTM, CDR2 ANQGSEA. CDR3 sequence reads: CSVEDDVSSYNEQFF. CDR3 DNA: TGCAGCGTTGAAGATGACGTTTCCTCCTACAATGAGCAGTTCTTC.

The J gene is TRBJ2-6, the V gene TRBV27; D may be TRBD1 (5 bases). Germline V gene sequence: CDR1 MNHEY, CDR2 SMNVEV (reference sequence). CDR3 length: 17 amino acids. Trimming took off 0 bases at V and 4 bases at J, with 13 bases between the two ends. The CDR3 DNA reads as TGTGCCAGCAGTTTATCCTCCAGGGATTTCGGGGCCAACGTCCTGACTTTC. This encodes CASSLSSRDFGANVLTF. The whole variable domain, remainder taken from reference TRBV27 and TRBJ2-6, is EAQVTQNPRYLITVTGKKLTVTCSQNMNHEYMSWYRQDPGLGLRQIYYSMNVEVTDKGDVPEGYKVSRKEKRNFPLILESPSPNQTSLYFCASSLSSRDFGANVLTFGAGSRLTVL.

A single count supports this clone. The chain is built from TRBV5-6 and TRBJ1-2; D gene unclear. V was cut by 5 bases and J by 0 bases, with 11 bases left in between. This CDR3 region has 14 residues. Germline CDR1 reads SGHDT; CDR2 reads YYEEEE. CDR3 sequence: CASSFVAANYGYTF. The CDR3 DNA sequence: TGTGCCAGCAGTTTTGTGGCGGCTAACTATGGCTACACCTTC. Complete variable domain (other parts from reference TRBV5-6 and TRBJ1-2): DAGVTQSPTHLIKTRGQQVTLRCSPKSGHDTVSWYQQALGQGPQFIFQYYEEEERQRGNFPDRFSGHQFPNYSSELNVNALLLGDSALYLCASSFVAANYGYTFGSGTRLTVV.

This clone was detected a few times. The genes are TRBV6-4 and TRBJ2-2, with 9 bases that match TRBD1. This CDR3 is 14 amino acids long. The J segment lost 3 bases and the V segment lost 4 bases, leaving 0 bases of the junction unmatched. The V gene's germline CDR1 is MRHNA and CDR2 SNTAGT. CDR3: CASSGQGDTGELFF. Written as DNA, the CDR3 is TGTGCCAGCAGTGGACAGGGGGACACCGGGGAGCTGTTTTTT.

The chain couples TRBV5-1 to TRBJ2-5; TRBD1 is a possible D gene (5 bases). Germline V CDR1 and CDR2: SGHRS, YFSETQ. V shed 0 bases and J shed 3 bases, with 9 bases lying between them. This CDR3 is built from 14 residues. The CDR3 coding sequence is TGCGCCAGCAGCTTGGGACAGATCGAAGAGACCCAGTACTTC. Translation gives CASSLGQIEETQYF.

This chain uses TRBV6-1 with TRBJ2-7, with D uncertain. Germline values: CDR1 MNHNS, CDR2 SASEGT. The CDR3 consists of 11 residues. Here the CDR3 reads CAAGFSYEQYF. CDR3 bases: TGTGCGGCCGGGTTTTCCTACGAGCAGTACTTC.

The V call is TRBV28, the J call TRBJ2-1, with TRBD2 matching over 7 bases. The CDR3 is 14 residues long. Per the germline V gene, CDR1 is MDHEN and CDR2 is SYDVKM. J lost 4 bases, V lost 1 base, and 1 base had no gene match. As DNA, the CDR3 is TGTGCCAGCAGTTTATTTAGCGGGTACAATGAGCAGTTCTTC. As protein: CASSLFSGYNEQFF.

The chain joins TRBV2 to TRBJ2-3, with D unresolved. V lost 1 base and J 2 bases, leaving 7 bases between the germline ends. Germline CDR1 and CDR2: SNHLY and FYNNEI. The CDR3 spans 14 residues. The CDR3 loop reads CASSEEAATDTQYF. For the CDR3, the DNA is TGTGCCAGCAGTGAAGAGGCAGCCACAGATACGCAGTATTTT.

This sequence joins TRBV6-6 and TRBJ2-5; D remains unclear. V was shortened by 6 bases and J by 5 bases, with 13 bases between the two germline ends. CDR3 length: 13 amino acids. Germline V CDR1 and CDR2: MNHNY, SVGAGI (reference sequence). The CDR3 DNA follows: TGTGCCAGCAGCCGAGAGAATCATGAGACCCAGTACTTC. Amino acid sequence: CASSRENHETQYF.

This chain connects TRBV6-5 to TRBJ2-1; D could derive from TRBD1 or TRBD2 (6 bases each). Germline CDR1 MNHEY, CDR2 SVGAGI. The CDR3 consists of 14 residues. Trimming removed 4 bases from V and 8 bases from J, with 15 bases in between. CDR3: CASSSGGRIHEQFF. The CDR3 DNA reads TGTGCCAGCAGTTCCGGGGGCCGTATTCATGAGCAGTTCTTC.

This chain connects TRBV29-1 to TRBJ1-1, with 8 bases lining up with TRBD1. With 4 bases clipped from V and 6 bases from J, the junction kept 22 bases outside the gene matches. CDR3 length equals 18 residues. Germline V gives CDR1 SQVTM, CDR2 ANQGSEA. The CDR3 nucleotides are TGCAGCGTTGGAAGCGTTGGCAGGGGGCCTCCAGGGATTCCTGAAGCTTTCTTT. Residues: CSVGSVGRGPPGIPEAFF.

The chain uses TRBV9 and TRBJ1-1, with 11 bases fitting TRBD1. Per the germline V gene, CDR1 is SGDLS and CDR2 is YYNGEE. Trimming cost V 4 bases and J 6 bases; bases outside gene matches: 2. This CDR3 has 13 amino acids. CDR3 in DNA: TGTGCCAGCAGCACGGGACAGGGGGCTGAAGCTTTCTTT. This codes for CASSTGQGAEAFF.